This TCR beta chain was sequenced for a study of T cell repertoires in cytomegalovirus infection. The overall study: The public TCR beta signatures pointed to both CMV infection and matching HLA type.

TCRdb ran MiXCR on the reads and lists one entry per CDR3 protein. The table has 150,000 to 200,000 distinct CDR3 sequences, roughly 20% seen once. This clonotype was seen a single time. There are 15 residues in the CDR3. Between the trimmed V and J ends, which lost 1 base and 0 bases, there was a span of 10 bases. Germline V gene data show CDR1 as SGHRS and CDR2 as YFSETQ. This sequence originates from a human donor in good health (CMV status not recorded). Some clones in this sample may be carry-over from other donors' samples. Specimen: PBMCs. The chain employs TRBV5-1 and TRBJ1-1, with a weak D call TRBD1 (5 bases). The CDR3 DNA reads as TGCGCCAGCAGCTTGTACTTGGGGGTGAACACTGAAGCTTTCTTT. This codes for CASSLYLGVNTEAFF. The full variable domain, rest sourced from reference TRBV5-1 and TRBJ1-1, is KAGVTQTPRYLIKTRGQQVTLSCSPISGHRSVSWYQQTPGQGLQFLFEYFSETQRNKGNFPGRFSGRQFSNSRSEMNVSTLELGDSALYLCASSLYLGVNTEAFFGQGTRLTVV.